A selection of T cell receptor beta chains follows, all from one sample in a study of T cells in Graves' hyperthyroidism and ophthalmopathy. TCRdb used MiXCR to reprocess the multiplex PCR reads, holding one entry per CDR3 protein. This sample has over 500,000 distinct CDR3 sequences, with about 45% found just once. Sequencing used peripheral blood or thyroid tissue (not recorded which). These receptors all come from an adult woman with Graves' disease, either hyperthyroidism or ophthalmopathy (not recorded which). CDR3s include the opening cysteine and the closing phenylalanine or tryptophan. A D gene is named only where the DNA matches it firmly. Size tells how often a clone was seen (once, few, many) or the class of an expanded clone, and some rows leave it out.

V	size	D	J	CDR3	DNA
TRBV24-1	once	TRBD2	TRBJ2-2	CATKAGGPRTGELFF	TGTGCCACGAAAGCGGGGGGGCCTCGCACCGGGGAGCTGTTTTTT
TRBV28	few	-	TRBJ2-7	CASSLIVSYEQYF	TGTGCCAGCAGTTTAATCGTCTCCTACGAGCAGTACTTC
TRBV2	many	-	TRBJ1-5	CASRTDSNQPQHF	TGTGCCAGCCGGACAGATAGCAATCAGCCCCAGCATTTT
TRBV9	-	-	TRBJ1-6	CASSADMSYNSPLHF	TGTGCCAGCAGCGCGGACATGTCTTATAATTCACCCCTCCACTTT
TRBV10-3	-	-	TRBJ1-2	CAISRDSGYTF	TGTGCCATCAGTCGGGATTCTGGCTACACCTTC
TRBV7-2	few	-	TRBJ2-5	CASTNGRQRQETQYF	TGTGCCAGCACCAACGGCCGACAGAGACAAGAGACCCAGTACTTC
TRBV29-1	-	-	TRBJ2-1	CSVTGLWRGRVNNEQFF	TGCAGCGTTACAGGGCTCTGGAGAGGTCGCGTAAACAATGAGCAGTTCTTC
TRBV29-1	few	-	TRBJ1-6	CSFEGSSYNSPLHF	TGCAGCTTCGAAGGGAGCTCCTATAATTCACCCCTCCACTTT
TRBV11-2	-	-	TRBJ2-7	CASSNRIEQYF	TGTGCCAGCAGCAACCGGATCGAGCAGTACTTC
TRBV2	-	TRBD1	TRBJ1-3	CASRPLTGGNTIYF	TGTGCCAGCAGACCCTTGACAGGGGGGAACACCATATATTTT
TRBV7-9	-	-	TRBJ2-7	CASSLVSGGGASSYEQYF	TGCGCCAGCAGCTTGGTTTCGGGTGGCGGGGCTAGCTCCTACGAGCAGTACTTC
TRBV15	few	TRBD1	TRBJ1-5	CATSRRTGGDQPQHF	TGTGCCACCAGCAGAAGGACAGGGGGCGATCAGCCCCAGCATTTT
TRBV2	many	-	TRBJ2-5	CASSERFRETQYF	TGTGCCAGCAGTGAGCGGTTCAGAGAGACCCAGTACTTC
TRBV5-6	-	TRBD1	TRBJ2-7	CASSAITGTVPHEQYF	TGTGCCAGCAGCGCGATCACCGGGACAGTCCCCCACGAGCAGTACTTC
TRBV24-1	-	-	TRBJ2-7	CATSEGRHKEQYF	TGTGCCACCAGTGAGGGACGTCACAAGGAGCAGTACTTC
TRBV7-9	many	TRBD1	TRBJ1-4	CASGTGYEKLFF	TGTGCATCGGGGACAGGGTATGAAAAACTGTTTTTT
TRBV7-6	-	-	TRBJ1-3	CASSLAGYTIYF	TGTGCCAGCAGCCTTGCAGGATACACCATATATTTT
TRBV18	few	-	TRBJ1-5	CASSPLGTVNQPQHF	TGTGCCAGCTCACCACTAGGGACGGTCAATCAGCCCCAGCATTTT
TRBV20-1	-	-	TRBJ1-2	CSASLGGGNYGYTF	TGCAGTGCTAGTTTGGGGGGAGGTAACTATGGCTACACCTTC
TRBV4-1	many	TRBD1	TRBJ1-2	CASSQGRTGRYYGYTF	TGCGCCAGCAGCCAAGGAAGGACAGGAAGGTACTATGGCTACACCTTC
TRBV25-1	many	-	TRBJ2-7	CASSDTSTFSYEQYF	TGTGCCAGCAGTGACACAAGTACCTTCTCCTACGAGCAGTACTTC
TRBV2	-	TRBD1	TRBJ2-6	CASGYARQGTSGANF	TGTGCCAGCGGTTATGCTAGACAGGGAACATCTGGGGCCAATTTC
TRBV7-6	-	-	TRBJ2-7	CASSSKTGTEYEQYF	TGTGCCAGCAGCTCCAAAACCGGGACGGAATACGAGCAGTACTTC
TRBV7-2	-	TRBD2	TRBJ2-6	CASSSSGRVAGTNVLTF	TGTGCCAGCAGCTCTAGCGGGAGGGTAGCTGGGACCAACGTCCTGACTTTC
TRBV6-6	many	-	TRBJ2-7	CASKGQTYEQYF	TGTGCCAGCAAAGGACAGACCTACGAGCAGTACTTC
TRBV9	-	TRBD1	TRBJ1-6	CASSGQGGNSPLHF	TGTGCCAGCAGCGGACAGGGAGGGAATTCACCCCTCCACTTT
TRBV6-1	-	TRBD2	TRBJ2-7	CASSEGGGEQYF	TGTGCCAGCAGTGAAGGGGGGGGGGAGCAGTACTTC
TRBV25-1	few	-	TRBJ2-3	CASSELGGFSTDTQYF	TGTGCCAGCAGTGAATTAGGTGGATTTAGCACAGATACGCAGTATTTT
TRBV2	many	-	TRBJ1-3	CASRNTGGGGNTIYF	TGTGCCAGCAGGAATACAGGCGGGGGTGGAAACACCATATATTTT
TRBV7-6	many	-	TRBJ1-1	CASSLQRGTEAFF	TGTGCCAGCAGCTTACAGAGGGGCACTGAAGCTTTCTTT
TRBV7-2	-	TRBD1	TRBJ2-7	CASSLQGAGEQYF	TGTGCCAGCAGCTTACAGGGGGCAGGTGAGCAGTACTTC
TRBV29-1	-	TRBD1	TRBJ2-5	CSVDPGTGGKTQNF	TGCAGCGTTGATCCGGGGACAGGGGGCAAAACCCAGAACTTC
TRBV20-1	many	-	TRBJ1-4	CSAEAAASNNEKLFF	TGCAGTGCCGAGGCGGCAGCATCCAATAATGAAAAACTGTTTTTT
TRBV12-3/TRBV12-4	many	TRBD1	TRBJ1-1	CASSGTVNTEAFF	TGTGCCAGCAGCGGGACAGTGAACACTGAAGCTTTCTTT
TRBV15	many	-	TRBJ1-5	CATSRQNQPQHF	TGTGCCACCAGCAGACAGAATCAGCCCCAGCATTTT
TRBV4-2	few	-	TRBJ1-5	CASSQDRLSNQPQHF	TGTGCCAGCAGCCAAGATCGGCTTAGCAATCAGCCCCAGCATTTT
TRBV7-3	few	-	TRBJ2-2	CASSQEGGGSGELFF	TGCGCCAGCAGCCAAGAGGGAGGGGGCTCCGGGGAGCTGTTTTTT
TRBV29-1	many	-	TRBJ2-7	CSVGIAYEQYF	TGCAGCGTTGGGATAGCGTACGAGCAGTACTTC
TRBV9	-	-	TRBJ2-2	CASSVVARNTGELFF	TGTGCCAGCAGCGTAGTCGCCAGAAACACCGGGGAGCTGTTTTTT
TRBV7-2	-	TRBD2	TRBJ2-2	CASIWTSGGSNTGELFF	TGTGCCAGCATCTGGACTAGCGGGGGCTCGAACACCGGGGAGCTGTTTTTT
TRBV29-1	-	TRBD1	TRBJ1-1	CSVATGVTEAFF	TGCAGCGTCGCGACAGGGGTCACTGAAGCTTTCTTT
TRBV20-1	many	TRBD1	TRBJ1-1	CSARPGQGALTKAFF	TGCAGTGCTAGGCCGGGACAGGGGGCGCTTACTAAAGCTTTCTTT
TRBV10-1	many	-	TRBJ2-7	CASSESMDGEQYF	TGCGCCAGCAGTGAGTCTATGGATGGCGAGCAGTACTTC
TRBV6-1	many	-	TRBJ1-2	CASTHVFGYTF	TGTGCCAGCACACACGTTTTTGGCTACACCTTC
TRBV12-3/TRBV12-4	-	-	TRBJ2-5	CASSFHDSFQETQYF	TGTGCCAGCAGTTTTCACGACAGCTTCCAAGAGACCCAGTACTTC
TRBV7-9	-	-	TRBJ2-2	CASSVPGLNGELFF	TGTGCCAGCAGCGTGCCCGGGCTGAACGGGGAGCTGTTTTTT
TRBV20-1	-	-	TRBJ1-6	CSAREGSPLHF	TGCAGTGCTAGAGAGGGATCACCCCTCCACTTT
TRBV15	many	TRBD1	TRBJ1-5	CATSSDTGGSQPQHF	TGTGCCACCAGCAGCGATACAGGGGGCAGTCAGCCCCAGCATTTT